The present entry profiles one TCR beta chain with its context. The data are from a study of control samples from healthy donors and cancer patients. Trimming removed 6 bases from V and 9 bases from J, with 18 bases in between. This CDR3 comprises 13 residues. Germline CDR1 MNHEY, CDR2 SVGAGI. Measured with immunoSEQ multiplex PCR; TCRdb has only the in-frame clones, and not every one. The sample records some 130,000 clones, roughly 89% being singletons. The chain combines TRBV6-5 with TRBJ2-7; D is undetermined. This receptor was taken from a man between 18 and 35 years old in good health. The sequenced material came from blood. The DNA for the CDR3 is TGTGCCAGCAGCCCAAGGGTCGTGGATGGGCAGTACTTC. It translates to CASSPRVVDGQYF.